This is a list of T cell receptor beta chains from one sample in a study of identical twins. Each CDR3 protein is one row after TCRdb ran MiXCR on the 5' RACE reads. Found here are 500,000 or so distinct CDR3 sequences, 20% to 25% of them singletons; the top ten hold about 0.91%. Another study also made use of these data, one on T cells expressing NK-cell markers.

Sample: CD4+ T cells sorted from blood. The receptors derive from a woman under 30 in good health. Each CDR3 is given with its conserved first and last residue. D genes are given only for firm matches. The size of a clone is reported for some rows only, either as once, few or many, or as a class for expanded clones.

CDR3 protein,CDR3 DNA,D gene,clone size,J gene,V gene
CSVLFLQGTEAFF,TGCAGCGTTCTTTTTCTTCAGGGCACTGAAGCTTTCTTT,-,few,TRBJ1-1,TRBV29-1
CASSLIGGGAWEQFF,TGTGCCAGCAGCTTAATCGGCGGGGGGGCTTGGGAGCAGTTCTTC,TRBD2,-,TRBJ2-1,TRBV7-6
CVVAGGQFYGYTF,TGTGTCGTAGCCGGGGGGCAGTTCTATGGCTACACCTTC,-,-,TRBJ1-2,TRBV6-1
CSAAGTGAGRSGYTF,TGCAGTGCGGCCGGGACAGGGGCCGGCAGAAGCGGCTACACCTTC,TRBD1,-,TRBJ1-2,TRBV20-1
CASKRGEGTEAFF,TGTGCCAGCAAACGAGGGGAGGGCACTGAAGCTTTCTTT,-,few,TRBJ1-1,TRBV12-3/TRBV12-4
CASSLTGFPSGEQYF,TGTGCCAGCAGCTTAACAGGTTTCCCCTCTGGGGAGCAGTACTTC,-,few,TRBJ2-7,TRBV7-9
CSAQSGTSYEQYF,TGCAGTGCGCAATCTGGGACTAGTTACGAGCAGTACTTC,TRBD2,-,TRBJ2-7,TRBV20-1
CASSLLVGPAFF,TGTGCCAGCAGTTTATTAGTGGGACCCGCTTTCTTT,-,-,TRBJ1-1,TRBV12-3/TRBV12-4
CSCPRDSADYGYTF,TGCAGCTGCCCTCGGGACAGTGCGGACTATGGCTACACCTTC,TRBD1,many,TRBJ1-2,TRBV29-1
CASSQGGRIAQAFF,TGCGCCAGCAGCCAAGGAGGCAGAATCGCCCAAGCTTTCTTT,-,-,TRBJ1-1,TRBV5-1
CSVAGGTTRTDTQYF,TGCAGCGTCGCTGGCGGGACAACCCGCACAGATACGCAGTATTTT,-,-,TRBJ2-3,TRBV29-1
CASSHMDRHGYTF,TGCGCCAGCAGCCATATGGACAGACATGGCTACACCTTC,-,-,TRBJ1-2,TRBV4-3
CSARGGHEQYF,TGCAGTGCTAGAGGGGGGCACGAGCAGTACTTC,-,many,TRBJ2-7,TRBV20-1
CASRIWTGVKETQYF,TGTGCCAGCAGAATTTGGACAGGGGTTAAAGAGACCCAGTACTTC,TRBD1,many,TRBJ2-5,TRBV12-3/TRBV12-4
CASSFLSTSSGIPYEQYF,TGTGCCAGCAGTTTCTTATCGACCTCATCGGGCATTCCCTACGAGCAGTACTTC,-,-,TRBJ2-7,TRBV12-3/TRBV12-4
CASRDRGDSTEAFF,TGTGCCAGCCGGGACAGGGGGGATAGCACTGAAGCTTTCTTT,TRBD1,few,TRBJ1-1,TRBV3-1
CSVVNSGGSYEQYF,TGCAGCGTTGTAAATTCAGGGGGCTCCTACGAGCAGTACTTC,TRBD1,-,TRBJ2-7,TRBV29-1
CSARALTYPQYF,TGCAGTGCCCGCGCCTTAACGTACCCCCAGTACTTC,-,-,TRBJ2-5,TRBV20-1
CAIGGEQETQYF,TGTGCCATAGGTGGGGAACAAGAGACCCAGTACTTC,-,many,TRBJ2-5,TRBV10-3
CAIGGVRGSGQETQYF,TGTGCCATCGGGGGGGTACGCGGGAGCGGCCAAGAGACCCAGTACTTC,TRBD2,few,TRBJ2-5,TRBV10-3
CASTNRGRNTEAFF,TGTGCCAGCACAAACAGGGGCCGGAACACTGAAGCTTTCTTT,TRBD1,-,TRBJ1-1,TRBV6-1
CAISHRGSKIAGDYEQYF,TGTGCCATCAGCCACAGGGGAAGTAAGATAGCGGGAGACTACGAGCAGTACTTC,TRBD2,few,TRBJ2-7,TRBV10-3